A selection of T cell receptor beta chains follows, all from one sample in a study of cytomegalovirus exposure and HLA in healthy donors. Profiling relied on immunoSEQ multiplex PCR, and the TCRdb table lists in-frame clones only, not all of them. The data include 100,000 to 150,000 clones; the top ten clones carry about 1.7%. Sequenced: PBMCs. Receptors originate from a man aged 18 to 35 in good health and CMV-seronegative. The CDR3 runs from the conserved cysteine through the conserved F or W. The order of the fields is J gene, V gene, D gene, CDR3 protein, CDR3 DNA. D genes are given only for firm matches.

>TRBJ1-1|TRBV5-1|.
CASSLAAGTGTEAFF
TGCGCCAGCAGCTTGGCCGCTGGAACGGGGACTGAAGCTTTCTTT
>TRBJ2-7|TRBV6-6|.
CASVVGGERYEQYF
TGTGCCAGCGTGGTCGGAGGGGAACGCTACGAGCAGTACTTC
>TRBJ2-3|TRBV28|TRBD2
CASSPGLAADTQYF
TGTGCCAGCAGCCCGGGACTAGCGGCAGATACGCAGTATTTT
>TRBJ2-7|TRBV7-9|.
CASSPDSSYEQYF
TGTGCCAGCAGCCCTGACAGTTCCTACGAGCAGTACTTC
>TRBJ1-2|TRBV28|.
CASISNSPPYGYTF
TGTGCCAGCATTTCTAACAGTCCTCCCTATGGCTACACCTTC
>TRBJ2-7|TRBV9|.
CASSATLASEQYF
TGTGCCAGCAGCGCCACACTAGCTTCCGAGCAGTACTTC
>TRBJ2-5|TRBV6-1|.
CASSEIQETQYF
TGTGCCAGCAGCGAAATACAAGAGACCCAGTACTTC
>TRBJ1-3|TRBV6-6|.
CASSATAGNTIYF
TGTGCCAGCAGTGCGACAGCGGGAAACACCATATATTTT
>TRBJ2-5|TRBV14|TRBD2
CASSRPGLAGETQYF
TGTGCCAGCAGCCGACCGGGACTAGCGGGAGAGACCCAGTACTTC
>TRBJ2-7|TRBV27|TRBD1
CASSLGQGVYEQYF
TGTGCCAGCAGTTTGGGACAGGGGGTGTACGAGCAGTACTTC
>TRBJ1-4|TRBV10-3|.
CAIRRGLNEKLFF
TGTGCCATCAGACGGGGTTTGAATGAAAAACTGTTTTTT
>TRBJ2-5|TRBV2|.
CASSQRGGETQYF
TGTGCCAGCAGTCAAAGGGGTGGGGAGACCCAGTACTTC
>TRBJ1-4|TRBV29-1|TRBD1
CSVEAQSGTDSNEKLFF
TGCAGCGTTGAAGCCCAATCAGGGACAGATTCGAACGAAAAACTGTTTTTT
>TRBJ1-5|TRBV27|.
CASSFREGNQPQHF
TGTGCCAGCAGTTTTCGTGAGGGCAATCAGCCCCAGCATTTT
>TRBJ1-2|TRBV7-3|.
CASSLDSSNYGYTF
TGTGCCAGCAGCTTAGACAGTTCTAACTATGGCTACACCTTC
>TRBJ2-7|TRBV7-2|.
CASSPLTGPGNEQYF
TGTGCCAGCAGCCCCCTGACAGGCCCAGGGAACGAGCAGTACTTC
>TRBJ2-7|TRBV7-9|.
CASSLARYSYEQYF
TGTGCCAGCAGCTTAGCGCGTTACTCCTACGAGCAGTACTTC
>TRBJ1-4|TRBV6-5|.
CASSSPGNEKLFF
TGTGCCAGCAGTTCCCCGGGGAATGAAAAACTGTTTTTT
>TRBJ2-1|TRBV5-6|TRBD1
CASSWGTGNNEQFF
TGTGCCAGCAGCTGGGGGACAGGGAACAATGAGCAGTTCTTC
>TRBJ2-5|TRBV7-6|TRBD1
CASSSGQGGVQQYF
TGTGCCAGCAGCTCTGGACAGGGTGGTGTCCAGCAGTACTTC
>TRBJ2-3|TRBV19|.
CASRLDRQNTDTQYF
TGTGCCAGTAGGTTAGACAGGCAAAACACAGATACGCAGTATTTT
>TRBJ2-3|TRBV20-1|.
CSASLADTQYF
TGCAGTGCTAGCCTCGCAGATACGCAGTATTTT
>TRBJ2-4|TRBV4-2|TRBD2
CASSPTSGRVNF
TGTGCCAGCAGCCCCACTAGCGGGAGAGTTAACTTC
>TRBJ2-7|TRBV5-6|TRBD1
CASSTTGTDYEQYF
TGTGCCAGCAGCACAACCGGGACAGACTACGAGCAGTACTTC
>TRBJ1-2|TRBV28|.
CASSLLIFNYGYTF
TGTGCCAGCAGTCTTCTAATTTTTAACTATGGCTACACCTTC
>TRBJ2-1|TRBV29-1|.
CSVGVPGEFF
TGCAGCGTTGGGGTCCCCGGGGAGTTCTTC
>TRBJ2-7|TRBV5-4|TRBD2
CASSLAPGRETYEQYF
TGTGCCAGCAGCTTGGCCCCCGGGAGGGAAACCTACGAGCAGTACTTC
>TRBJ2-6|TRBV6-4|.
CASSQASGANVLTF
TGTGCCAGCAGTCAAGCCTCTGGGGCCAACGTCCTGACTTTC
>TRBJ2-3|TRBV29-1|.
CSERLGTDTQYF
TGCAGCGAACGACTAGGCACAGATACGCAGTATTTT
>TRBJ1-1|TRBV29-1|.
CSVARGRAEAFF
TGCAGCGTCGCCCGGGGTAGGGCTGAAGCTTTCTTT
>TRBJ2-3|TRBV30|.
CAWSYDRTPTDTQYF
TGTGCCTGGAGTTATGACAGGACTCCAACAGATACGCAGTATTTT
>TRBJ2-7|TRBV11-2|.
CASSFPFYEQYF
TGTGCCAGCAGCTTCCCGTTCTACGAGCAGTACTTC
>TRBJ1-2|TRBV9|TRBD1
CASSVGTGSGYTF
TGTGCCAGCAGCGTAGGGACAGGGAGCGGCTACACCTTC
>TRBJ2-7|TRBV5-1|.
CASTRGGARPFEQYF
TGCGCCAGCACCCGCGGAGGGGCGCGTCCTTTCGAGCAGTACTTC
>TRBJ1-1|TRBV6-6|.
CASSPGGARNTEAFF
TGTGCCAGCAGTCCGGGAGGGGCAAGGAACACTGAAGCTTTCTTT
>TRBJ2-7|TRBV6-5|TRBD2
CASSPKPGRAYEQYF
TGTGCCAGCAGTCCGAAACCCGGGAGGGCCTACGAGCAGTACTTC
>TRBJ1-2|TRBV19|.
CASSPQGSGYTF
TGTGCCAGTAGTCCACAGGGATCTGGCTACACCTTC
>TRBJ2-2|TRBV29-1|TRBD1
CSVQTGGTGELFF
TGCAGCGTCCAGACAGGGGGGACCGGGGAGCTGTTTTTT
>TRBJ1-5|TRBV9|.
CASSPDSTHQPQHF
TGTGCCAGCAGCCCGGACAGCACCCATCAGCCCCAGCATTTT
>TRBJ2-7|TRBV5-1|TRBD2
CASSPGLRSGANEQYF
TGCGCCAGCAGCCCGGGGTTGAGAAGCGGGGCCAACGAGCAGTACTTC
>TRBJ1-5|TRBV27|.
CASSLYGQPQHF
TGTGCCAGCAGTTTATACGGTCAGCCCCAGCATTTT
>TRBJ1-3|TRBV5-6|.
CASSLWTVSGNTIYF
TGTGCCAGCAGCCTATGGACAGTCTCTGGAAACACCATATATTTT
>TRBJ2-7|TRBV7-6|TRBD2
CASSPILAGGPYEQYF
TGTGCCAGCAGCCCCATCCTAGCGGGAGGTCCCTACGAGCAGTACTTC
>TRBJ2-2|TRBV29-1|TRBD2
CSAFSGGANTGELFF
TGCAGCGCCTTTAGCGGGGGTGCGAACACCGGGGAGCTGTTTTTT
>TRBJ1-1|TRBV5-4|.
CASSSQGGTEAFF
TGTGCCAGCAGCTCTCAGGGTGGGACTGAAGCTTTCTTT
>TRBJ1-3|TRBV9|.
CASSVARDSGNTIYF
TGTGCCAGCAGCGTAGCCCGGGACTCTGGAAACACCATATATTTT
>TRBJ1-1|TRBV28|.
CASIDGGLMNTEAFF
TGTGCCAGCATAGATGGAGGACTCATGAACACTGAAGCTTTCTTT
>TRBJ2-3|TRBV28|.
CASKESDTQYF
TGTGCCAGCAAGGAGAGTGATACGCAGTATTTT
>TRBJ1-4|TRBV9|TRBD1
CASSVDRGQAEKLFF
TGTGCCAGCAGCGTAGATAGGGGGCAGGCTGAAAAACTGTTTTTT
>TRBJ2-3|TRBV7-6|TRBD2
CASSLRTSGYTDTQYF
TGTGCCAGCAGCCTCCGGACTAGCGGATACACAGATACGCAGTATTTT
>TRBJ1-5|TRBV28|TRBD1
CASSKAGGIGQPQHF
TGTGCCAGCAGCAAAGCAGGGGGCATTGGGCAGCCCCAGCATTTT
>TRBJ2-2|TRBV27|TRBD2
CASSSAGEGTGELFF
TGTGCCAGCAGTTCCGCGGGAGAGGGGACCGGGGAGCTGTTTTTT
>TRBJ1-1|TRBV4-3|.
CASSQDQRGDTEAFF
TGCGCCAGCAGCCAAGATCAAAGGGGCGACACTGAAGCTTTCTTT